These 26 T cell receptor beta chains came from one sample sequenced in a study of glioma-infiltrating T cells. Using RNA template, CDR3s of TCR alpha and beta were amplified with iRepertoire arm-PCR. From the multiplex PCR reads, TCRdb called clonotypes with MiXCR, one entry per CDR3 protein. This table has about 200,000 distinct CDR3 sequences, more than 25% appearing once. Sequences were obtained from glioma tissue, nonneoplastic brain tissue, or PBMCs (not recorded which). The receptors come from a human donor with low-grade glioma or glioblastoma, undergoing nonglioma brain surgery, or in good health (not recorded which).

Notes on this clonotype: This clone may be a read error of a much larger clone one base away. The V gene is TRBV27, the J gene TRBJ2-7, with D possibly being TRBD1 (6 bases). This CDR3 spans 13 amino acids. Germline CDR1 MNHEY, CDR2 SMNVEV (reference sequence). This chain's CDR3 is CVSRGLGAYEQYF. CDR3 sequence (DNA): TGTGTCAGCAGGGGCCTTGGGGCCTACGAGCAGTACTTC.

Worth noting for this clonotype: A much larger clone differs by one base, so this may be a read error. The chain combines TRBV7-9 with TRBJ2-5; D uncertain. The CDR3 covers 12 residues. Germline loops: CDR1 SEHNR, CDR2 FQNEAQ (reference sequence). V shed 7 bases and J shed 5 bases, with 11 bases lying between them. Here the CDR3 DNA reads TGTGCCAGCATCCCCACGGGCGAGACCCAGTACTTC. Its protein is CASIPTGETQYF. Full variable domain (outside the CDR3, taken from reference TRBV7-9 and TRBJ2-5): DTGVSQNPRHKITKRGQNVTFRCDPISEHNRLYWYRQTLGQGPEFLTYFQNEAQLEKSRLLSDRFSAERPKGSFSTLEIQRTEQGDSAMYLCASIPTGETQYFGPGTRLLVL.

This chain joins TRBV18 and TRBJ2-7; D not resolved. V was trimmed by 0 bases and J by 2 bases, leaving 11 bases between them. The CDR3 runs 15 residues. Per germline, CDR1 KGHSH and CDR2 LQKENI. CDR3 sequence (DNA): TGTGCCAGCTCACCACCGAGGAGCAGCACCTACGAGCAGTACTTC. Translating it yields CASSPPRSSTYEQYF.

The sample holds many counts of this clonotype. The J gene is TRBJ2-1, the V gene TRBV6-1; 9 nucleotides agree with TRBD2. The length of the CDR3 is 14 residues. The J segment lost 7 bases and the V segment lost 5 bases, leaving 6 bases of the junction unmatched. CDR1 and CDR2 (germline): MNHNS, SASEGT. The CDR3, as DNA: TGTGCCAGCAGTCGGCTAGCGGGAAGAAATGAGCAGTTCTTC. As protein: CASSRLAGRNEQFF.

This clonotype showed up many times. The DNA for the CDR3 is TGTGCCAGCAGTACGACACATTACGAGCAGTACTTC. This translates into CASSTTHYEQYF. J is TRBJ2-7 and V is TRBV28; D remains ambiguous. Trimming shortened V by 5 bases and J by 4 bases, and 9 bases separated the two germline ends. Germline V lookup: CDR1 MDHEN, CDR2 SYDVKM. CDR3 length: 12 residues.

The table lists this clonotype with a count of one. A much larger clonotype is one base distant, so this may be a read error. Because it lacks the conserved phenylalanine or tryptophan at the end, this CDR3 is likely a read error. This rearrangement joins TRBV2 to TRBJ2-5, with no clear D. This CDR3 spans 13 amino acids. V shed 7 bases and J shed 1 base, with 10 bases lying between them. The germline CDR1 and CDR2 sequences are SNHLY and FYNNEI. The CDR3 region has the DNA TGTGCCAGCAAGGAACAGCCCCAAGAGACCCAGTACCTC. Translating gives CASKEQPQETQYL.

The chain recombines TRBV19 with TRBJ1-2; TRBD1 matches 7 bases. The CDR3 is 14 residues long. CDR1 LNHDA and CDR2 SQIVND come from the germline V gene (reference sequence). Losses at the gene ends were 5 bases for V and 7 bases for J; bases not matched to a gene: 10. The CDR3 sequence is CASSFPTGPVGYTF. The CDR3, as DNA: TGTGCCAGTAGTTTTCCGACAGGGCCCGTTGGCTACACCTTC. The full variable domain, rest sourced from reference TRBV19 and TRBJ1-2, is DGGITQSPKYLFRKEGQNVTLSCEQNLNHDAMYWYRQDPGQGLRLIYYSQIVNDFQKGDIAEGYSVSREKKESFPLTVTSAQKNPTAFYLCASSFPTGPVGYTFGSGTRLTVV.

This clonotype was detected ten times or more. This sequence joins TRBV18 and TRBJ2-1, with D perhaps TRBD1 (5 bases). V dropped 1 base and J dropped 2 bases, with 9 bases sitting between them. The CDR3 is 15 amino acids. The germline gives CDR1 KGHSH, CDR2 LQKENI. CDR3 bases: TGTGCCAGCTCACCACAGGGGTCCACCTACAATGAGCAGTTCTTC. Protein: CASSPQGSTYNEQFF.

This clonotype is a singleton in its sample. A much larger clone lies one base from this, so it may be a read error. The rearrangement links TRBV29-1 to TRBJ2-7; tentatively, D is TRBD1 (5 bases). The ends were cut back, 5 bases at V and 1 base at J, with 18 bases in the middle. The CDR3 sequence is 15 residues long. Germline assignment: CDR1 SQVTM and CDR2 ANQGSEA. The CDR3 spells CSVYRHLRGSYEQYF. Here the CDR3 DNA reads TGCAGCGTTTACCGACATCTAAGGGGATCCTACGAGCAGTACTTC.

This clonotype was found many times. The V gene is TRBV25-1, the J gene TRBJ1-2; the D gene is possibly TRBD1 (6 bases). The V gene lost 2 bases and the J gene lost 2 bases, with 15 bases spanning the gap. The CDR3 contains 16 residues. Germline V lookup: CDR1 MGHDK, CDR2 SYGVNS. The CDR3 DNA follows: TGTGCCAGCAGTGAAACGGGGGCAGGGACCAACTATGGCTACACCTTC. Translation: CASSETGAGTNYGYTF.

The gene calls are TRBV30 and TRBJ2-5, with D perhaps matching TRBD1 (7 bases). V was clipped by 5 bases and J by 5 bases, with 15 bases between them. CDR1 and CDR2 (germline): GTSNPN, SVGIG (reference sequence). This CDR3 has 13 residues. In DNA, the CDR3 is TGTGCCTGGGAGACAGGGAGGTCGGAGACCCAGTACTTC. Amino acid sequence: CAWETGRSETQYF.

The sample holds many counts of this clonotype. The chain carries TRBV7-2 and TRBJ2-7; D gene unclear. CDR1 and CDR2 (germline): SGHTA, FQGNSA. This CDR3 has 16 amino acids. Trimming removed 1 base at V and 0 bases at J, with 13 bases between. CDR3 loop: CASSLVVGTSSYEQYF. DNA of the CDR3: TGTGCCAGCAGCTTAGTCGTCGGAACGAGCTCCTACGAGCAGTACTTC.

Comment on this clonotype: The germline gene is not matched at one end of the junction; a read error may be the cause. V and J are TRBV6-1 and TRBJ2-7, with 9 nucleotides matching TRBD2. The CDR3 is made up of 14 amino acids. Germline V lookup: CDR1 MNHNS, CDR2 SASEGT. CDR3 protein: CSSSPTSGFHEQYF. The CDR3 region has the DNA TGTTCCAGCAGTCCGACTAGCGGTTTCCACGAGCAGTACTTC.

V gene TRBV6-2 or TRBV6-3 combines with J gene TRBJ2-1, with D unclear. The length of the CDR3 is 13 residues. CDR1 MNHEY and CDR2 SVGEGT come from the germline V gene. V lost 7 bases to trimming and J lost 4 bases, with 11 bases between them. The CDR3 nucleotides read TGTGCCAGCATTTGCGATACTTACAATGAGCAGTTCTTC. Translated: CASICDTYNEQFF.

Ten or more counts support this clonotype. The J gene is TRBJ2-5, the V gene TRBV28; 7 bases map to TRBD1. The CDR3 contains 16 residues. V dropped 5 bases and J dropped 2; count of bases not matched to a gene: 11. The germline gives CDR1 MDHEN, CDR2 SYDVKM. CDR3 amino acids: CASSLTPGQSQETQYF. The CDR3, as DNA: TGTGCCAGCAGTCTCACGCCGGGACAGAGTCAAGAGACCCAGTACTTC. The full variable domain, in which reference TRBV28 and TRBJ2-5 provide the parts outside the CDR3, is DVKVTQSSRYLVKRTGEKVFLECVQDMDHENMFWYRQDPGLGLRLIYFSYDVKMKEKGDIPEGYSVSREKKERFSLILESASTNQTSMYLCASSLTPGQSQETQYFGPGTRLLVL.

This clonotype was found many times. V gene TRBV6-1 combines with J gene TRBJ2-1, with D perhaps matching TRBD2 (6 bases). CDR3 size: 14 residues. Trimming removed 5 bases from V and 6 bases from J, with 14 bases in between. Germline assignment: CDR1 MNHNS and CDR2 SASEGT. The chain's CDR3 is CASSPPEGGNEQFF. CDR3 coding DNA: TGTGCCAGCAGTCCACCGGAGGGAGGCAATGAGCAGTTCTTC.

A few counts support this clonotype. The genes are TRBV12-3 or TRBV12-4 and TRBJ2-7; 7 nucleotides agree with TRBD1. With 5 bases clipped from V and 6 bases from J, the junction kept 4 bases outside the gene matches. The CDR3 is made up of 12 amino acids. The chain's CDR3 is CASSLNRGEQYF. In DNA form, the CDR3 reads TGTGCCAGCAGTCTCAACAGGGGCGAGCAGTACTTC.

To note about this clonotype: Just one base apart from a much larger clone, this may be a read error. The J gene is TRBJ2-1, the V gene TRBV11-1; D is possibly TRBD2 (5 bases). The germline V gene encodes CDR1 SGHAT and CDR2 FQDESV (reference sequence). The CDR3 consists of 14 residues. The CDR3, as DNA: TGTGCCAGCAGCTTATCGGGCCCACCGGGCGGGCAGCTCTTC. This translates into CASSLSGPPGGQLF.

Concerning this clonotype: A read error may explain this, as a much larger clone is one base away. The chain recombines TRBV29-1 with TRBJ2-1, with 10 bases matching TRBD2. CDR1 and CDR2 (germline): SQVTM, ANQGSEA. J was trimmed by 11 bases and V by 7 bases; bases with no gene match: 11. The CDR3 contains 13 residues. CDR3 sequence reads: CSGLAGGSSKQFF. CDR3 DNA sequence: TGCAGCGGCTTAGCGGGAGGATCCAGTAAGCAGTTCTTC.

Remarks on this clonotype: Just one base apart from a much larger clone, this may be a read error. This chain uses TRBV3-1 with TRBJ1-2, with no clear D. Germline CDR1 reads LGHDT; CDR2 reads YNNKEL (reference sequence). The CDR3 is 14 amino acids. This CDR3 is CASSKDLEVYGYTF. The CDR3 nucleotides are TGTGCCAGCAGCAAAGATCTGGAGGTCTATGGCTACACCTTC.

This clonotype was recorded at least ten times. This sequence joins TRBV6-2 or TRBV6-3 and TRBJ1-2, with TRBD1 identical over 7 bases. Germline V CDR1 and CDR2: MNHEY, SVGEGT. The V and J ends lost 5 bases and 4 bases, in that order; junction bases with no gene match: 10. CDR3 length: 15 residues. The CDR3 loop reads CASSRGFGTAYGYTF. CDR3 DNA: TGTGCCAGCAGTCGAGGATTTGGGACAGCCTATGGCTACACCTTC.

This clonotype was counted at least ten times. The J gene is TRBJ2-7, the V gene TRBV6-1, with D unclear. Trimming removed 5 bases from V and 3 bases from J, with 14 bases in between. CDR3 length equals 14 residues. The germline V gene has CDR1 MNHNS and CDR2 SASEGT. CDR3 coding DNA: TGTGCCAGCAGTTTATCAGGCCGAGGCTACGAGCAGTACTTC. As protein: CASSLSGRGYEQYF.

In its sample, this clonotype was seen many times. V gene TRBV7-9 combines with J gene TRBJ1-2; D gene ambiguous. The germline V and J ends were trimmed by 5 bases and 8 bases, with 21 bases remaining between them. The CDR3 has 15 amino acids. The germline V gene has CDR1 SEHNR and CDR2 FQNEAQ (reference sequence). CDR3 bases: TGTGCCAGCAGCACCCTTCGACACCTGGGTCTAGGCTACACCTTC. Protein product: CASSTLRHLGLGYTF.

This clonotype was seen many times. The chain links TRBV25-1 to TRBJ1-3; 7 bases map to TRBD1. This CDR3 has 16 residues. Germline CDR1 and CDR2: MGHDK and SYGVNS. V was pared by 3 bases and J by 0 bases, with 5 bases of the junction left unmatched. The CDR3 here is CASSETTGTSGNTIYF. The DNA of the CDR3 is TGTGCCAGCAGTGAGACGACAGGGACCTCTGGAAACACCATATATTTT. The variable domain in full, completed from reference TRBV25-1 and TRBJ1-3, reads EADIYQTPRYLVIGTGKKITLECSQTMGHDKMYWYQQDPGMELHLIHYSYGVNSTEKGDLSSESTVSRIRTEHFPLTLESARPSHTSQYLCASSETTGTSGNTIYFGEGSWLTVV.

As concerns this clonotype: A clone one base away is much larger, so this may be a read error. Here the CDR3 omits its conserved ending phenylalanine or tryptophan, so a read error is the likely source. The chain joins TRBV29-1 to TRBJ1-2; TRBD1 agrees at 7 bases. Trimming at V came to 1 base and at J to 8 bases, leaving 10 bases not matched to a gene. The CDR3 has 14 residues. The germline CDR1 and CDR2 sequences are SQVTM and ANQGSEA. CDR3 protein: CSVEGGQNLYGYTL. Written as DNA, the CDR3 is TGCAGCGTTGAAGGGGGACAGAATCTCTACGGCTACACCCTC.

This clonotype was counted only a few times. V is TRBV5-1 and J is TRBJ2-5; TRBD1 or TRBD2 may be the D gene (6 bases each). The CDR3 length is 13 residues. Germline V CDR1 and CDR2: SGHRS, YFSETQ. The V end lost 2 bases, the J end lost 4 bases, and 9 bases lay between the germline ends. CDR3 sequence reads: CASSLGGGETQYF. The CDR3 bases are TGCGCCAGCAGCTTAGGAGGGGGAGAGACCCAGTACTTC. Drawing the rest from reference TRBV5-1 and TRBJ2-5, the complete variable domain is KAGVTQTPRYLIKTRGQQVTLSCSPISGHRSVSWYQQTPGQGLQFLFEYFSETQRNKGNFPGRFSGRQFSNSRSEMNVSTLELGDSALYLCASSLGGGETQYFGPGTRLLVL.